These 20 T cell receptor beta chains came from one sample sequenced in a study of beta chain features in type 1 diabetes. The authors reverse transcribed all of the isolated RNA, so sequencing captured expressed TCRB transcripts. Assay: immunoSEQ multiplex PCR; the TCRdb copy retains only in-frame clones and omits some. The sample holds roughly 350,000 clones, roughly 11% seen once. The sequencing sample was made of naive CD4+ T cells from blood. Receptor source: a woman aged 25 to 39 in good health.

The chain joins TRBV11-1 to TRBJ2-1; 8 bases are shared with TRBD2. CDR1 and CDR2 (germline): SGHAT, FQDESV (reference sequence). J was trimmed by 9 bases and V by 5 bases; bases with no gene match: 15. This CDR3 has 16 amino acids. The CDR3 DNA reads as TGTGCCAGCAGCCCATCTAGCGGGCCCTGGGCATTTGAGCAGTTCTTC. Its translation is CASSPSSGPWAFEQFF.

The gene calls are TRBV10-3 and TRBJ2-5, with TRBD1 matching over 11 bases. Trimming cost V 7 bases and J 4 bases; bases outside gene matches: 11. This CDR3 has 16 amino acids. Germline V lookup: CDR1 ENHRY, CDR2 SYGVKD. In DNA form, the CDR3 reads TGTGCCATCATCCGGGACAGGGGGACAGGGGGAGAGACCCAGTACTTC. Translating it yields CAIIRDRGTGGETQYF.

Here the CDR3 reads CASKRSYEQYF. Written as DNA, the CDR3 is TGTGCCAGCAAGAGGTCCTACGAGCAGTACTTC. The chain recombines TRBV28 with TRBJ2-7; D remains unclear. V dropped 7 bases and J dropped 1 base, with 5 bases sitting between them. The CDR3 runs to 11 residues. Germline V CDR1 and CDR2: MDHEN, SYDVKM. Filled out from reference TRBV28 and TRBJ2-7, the complete variable domain reads DVKVTQSSRYLVKRTGEKVFLECVQDMDHENMFWYRQDPGLGLRLIYFSYDVKMKEKGDIPEGYSVSREKKERFSLILESASTNQTSMYLCASKRSYEQYFGPGTRLTVT.

This clone appeared a few times. The chain couples TRBV7-9 to TRBJ2-3; unclear D gene. This CDR3 spans 12 amino acids. V was trimmed by 2 bases and J by 4 bases, leaving 4 bases between them. Germline CDR1 reads SEHNR; CDR2 reads FQNEAQ (reference sequence). The CDR3 DNA sequence: TGTGCCAGCAGCTTATCGGCAGATACGCAGTATTTT. It specifies CASSLSADTQYF.

The gene calls are TRBV2 and TRBJ2-3, with 11 bases identical to TRBD2. CDR3 length equals 15 residues. Germline V gene lookup returns CDR1 SNHLY and CDR2 FYNNEI. V was pared by 7 bases and J by 2 bases, with 5 bases of the junction left unmatched. As DNA, the CDR3 is TGTGCCAGCAAAAGACTAGCGGGATCCACAGATACGCAGTATTTT. As protein: CASKRLAGSTDTQYF.

This clone came up a few times. The chain joins TRBV7-9 to TRBJ2-6, with TRBD1 as a possible D gene (5 bases). CDR3 length: 15 residues. Trimming removed 2 bases at V and 1 base at J, with 6 bases between. Germline CDR1 reads SEHNR; CDR2 reads FQNEAQ (reference sequence). This CDR3 reads CASSLHRSGANVLTF. The CDR3 DNA sequence: TGTGCCAGCAGCTTACACAGGTCTGGGGCCAACGTCCTGACTTTC. Complete variable domain (other parts from reference TRBV7-9 and TRBJ2-6): DTGVSQNPRHKITKRGQNVTFRCDPISEHNRLYWYRQTLGQGPEFLTYFQNEAQLEKSRLLSDRFSAERPKGSFSTLEIQRTEQGDSAMYLCASSLHRSGANVLTFGAGSRLTVL.

A few counts support this clone. In the same sample, other DNA sequences code for this CDR3. The chain recombines TRBV28 with TRBJ2-7; D possibly corresponds to TRBD2 (5 bases). The V gene's germline CDR1 is MDHEN and CDR2 SYDVKM. This CDR3 has 12 amino acids. V lost 2 bases and J lost 4, with 6 bases in between. The CDR3 DNA reads TGTGCCAGCAGTTTAGGCGGGTACGAGCAGTACTTC. Protein product: CASSLGGYEQYF.

This clone was observed a handful of times. The chain recombines TRBV28 with TRBJ2-1, with 7 bases aligning to TRBD1. The CDR3 covers 16 residues. Germline loops: CDR1 MDHEN, CDR2 SYDVKM. Losses at the gene ends were 5 bases for V and 7 bases for J; bases not matched to a gene: 14. The DNA of the CDR3 is TGTGCCAGCAGTACAACGACAGGGTGGGGTTTGAATGAGCAGTTCTTC. It yields the protein CASSTTTGWGLNEQFF.

This clone was counted only a few times. The rearrangement uses TRBV9 and TRBJ1-1; TRBD1 matches at 8 bases. The CDR3 covers 15 residues. CDR1 SGDLS and CDR2 YYNGEE come from the germline V gene. V was pared by 6 bases and J by 0 bases, with 7 bases of the junction left unmatched. The DNA for the CDR3 is TGTGCCAGCAACCCAGGGGGCAGGGTGAACACTGAAGCTTTCTTT. It yields the protein CASNPGGRVNTEAFF.

The rearrangement joins TRBV6-4 to TRBJ1-1, with D perhaps TRBD1 (5 bases). Deletions cut 2 bases from V and 4 bases from J, with 11 bases between. In germline, CDR1 is MRHNA, CDR2 SNTAGT. The CDR3 totals 14 residues. The CDR3 loop is CASSDRPGGTEAFF. In DNA form, the CDR3 reads TGTGCCAGCAGTGACCGCCCGGGGGGCACTGAAGCTTTCTTT.

CDR3 in DNA: TGTGCCAGCAGCAAAACTAGCGGGAGGGTCTACGAGCAGTACTTC. Translation: CASSKTSGRVYEQYF. V usage is TRBV21-1 and J usage is TRBJ2-7; the table's TRBD2 call for D was not verified on the DNA. TRBV21-1 is listed as a pseudogene. The CDR3 spans 15 residues.

This clone has only a few counts. The genes are TRBV5-1 and TRBJ2-6, with 10 bases fitting TRBD2. CDR3 size: 18 residues. The V gene end was trimmed by 0 bases and the J gene end by 4 bases; junction bases not matched to a gene: 7. Germline CDR1 reads SGHRS; CDR2 reads YFSETQ. This chain's CDR3 is CASSLEPSGSSGANVLTF. DNA for the CDR3: TGCGCCAGCAGCTTGGAGCCTAGCGGGAGTTCCGGGGCCAACGTCCTGACTTTC.

This chain uses TRBV21-1 with TRBJ2-2; the table's D call of TRBD2 was not tested on the DNA. TRBV21-1 constitutes a pseudogene. The CDR3 extends over 16 amino acids. The CDR3 is CASGLAGGLFPGELFF. The CDR3 nucleotides are TGTGCCAGCGGATTAGCGGGAGGGCTCTTTCCCGGGGAGCTGTTTTTT.

This rearrangement joins TRBV7-2 to TRBJ2-4, with TRBD2 matching over 9 bases. Germline CDR1 reads SGHTA; CDR2 reads FQGNSA. CDR3 length equals 16 residues. Trimming took 5 bases from V and 5 from J; bases not matched to a gene: 10. CDR3 DNA: TGTGCCAGCAGCGGAAATCCGGGACTAGCTGAAAACATTCAGTACTTC. Translation: CASSGNPGLAENIQYF.

As DNA, the CDR3 is TGTGCCAGCAGCTCGGGACTAGCGGGGATTAGCACAGATACGCAGTATTTT. Residues: CASSSGLAGISTDTQYF. The gene calls are TRBV7-2 and TRBJ2-3, with TRBD2 identical over 13 bases. The CDR3 spans 17 residues. Unmatched junction bases numbered 4, after V lost 4 bases and J lost 0 bases. The germline V gene has CDR1 SGHTA and CDR2 FQGNSA.

The chain uses TRBV29-1 and TRBJ2-7; a possible D gene is TRBD2 (6 bases). Trimming cost V 4 bases and J 0 bases, with 7 bases left between them. Germline V gene data show CDR1 as SQVTM and CDR2 as ANQGSEA. The CDR3 is 12 amino acids. CDR3 loop: CSVGGASYEQYF. For the CDR3, the DNA is TGCAGCGTTGGCGGGGCCTCCTACGAGCAGTACTTC.

The chain couples TRBV28 to TRBJ1-3; 8 nucleotides line up with TRBD1. The CDR3 has 17 residues. CDR1 and CDR2 (germline): MDHEN, SYDVKM. Trimming removed 5 bases from V and 0 bases from J; junction bases left unmatched: 9. CDR3 protein: CASSPTTGATSGNTIYF. The CDR3 nucleotides read TGTGCCAGCAGTCCGACGACAGGGGCGACCTCTGGAAACACCATATATTTT.

The table lists this clone with a few counts. The rearrangement uses TRBV29-1 and TRBJ2-5, with a tentative D call TRBD1 (6 bases). This CDR3 spans 14 amino acids. V was trimmed by 4 bases and J by 1 base, leaving 13 bases between them. Germline assignment: CDR1 SQVTM and CDR2 ANQGSEA. The CDR3 region has the DNA TGCAGCGTTGTTGGCAGGGGAGCCCAAGAGACCCAGTACTTC. Its translation is CSVVGRGAQETQYF. The variable domain in full, with the rest retrieved from reference TRBV29-1 and TRBJ2-5, is SAVISQKPSRDICQRGTSLTIQCQVDSQVTMMFWYRQQPGQSLTLIATANQGSEATYESGFVIDKFPISRPNLTFSTLTVSNMSPEDSSIYLCSVVGRGAQETQYFGPGTRLLVL.

This clone came up a few times. The CDR3 nucleotides are TGTGCTGGAAGGGGAACCGGGGAGCTGTTTTTT. It translates to CAGRGTGELFF. V and J are TRBV30 and TRBJ2-2; D is possibly TRBD1 (5 bases). The germline gives CDR1 GTSNPN, CDR2 SVGIG (reference sequence). This CDR3 has 11 residues. Full variable domain (remainder filled in from reference TRBV30 and TRBJ2-2): SQTIHQWPATLVQPVGSPLSLECTVEGTSNPNLYWYRQAAGRGLQLLFYSVGIGQISSEVPQNLSASRPQDRQFILSSKKLLLSDSGFYLCAGRGTGELFFGEGSRLTVL.

This clone was seen a few times. Other DNA sequences in this sample translate to the same CDR3. The chain has TRBV7-9 and TRBJ1-5; D is perhaps TRBD1 (5 bases). The germline V and J ends were trimmed by 5 bases and 5 bases, with 10 bases remaining between them. The germline V gene encodes CDR1 SEHNR and CDR2 FQNEAQ (reference sequence). The CDR3 is made up of 13 amino acids. The chain's CDR3 is CASSPTGDQPQHF. DNA for the CDR3: TGTGCCAGCAGCCCGACGGGGGATCAGCCCCAGCATTTT.